These T cell receptor beta chains were read from a single sample in a study of CD8 T cells in ankylosing spondylitis. TCRdb recomputed calls from the 5' RACE reads with MiXCR, one row per CDR3 protein. The profile shows some 340,000 distinct CDR3 sequences, about 15% of them singletons. The specimen sequenced was blood, either unsorted or a sorted T cell fraction (not recorded which). The origin of the receptors is a male donor with ankylosing spondylitis or in good health (not recorded which). The CDR3 runs from the conserved cysteine through the conserved F or W. A D gene is named only where the DNA matches it firmly. A clone size is listed for some rows: how often the clone was seen (once, few, many), or a class if it is expanded.

TRBJ2-7,.,few,TRBV12-3/TRBV12-4,CASSLSPPMSSYEQYF,TGTGCCAGCAGTTTATCCCCACCCATGAGCTCCTACGAGCAGTACTTC
TRBJ1-4,.,.,TRBV27,CASSPRIGGGEKLFF,TGTGCCAGCAGTCCCCGGATCGGAGGGGGTGAAAAACTGTTTTTT
TRBJ1-1,.,few,TRBV5-1,CASSLSGYTEAFF,TGCGCCAGCAGCTTGAGTGGTTACACTGAAGCTTTCTTT
TRBJ2-2,TRBD1,few,TRBV20-1,CSATTGQRNTGELFF,TGCAGTGCGACTACGGGACAGAGGAACACCGGGGAGCTGTTTTTT
TRBJ1-6,.,few,TRBV5-1,CASSPGRADSPLHF,TGCGCCAGCAGCCCCGGACGGGCTGATTCACCCCTCCACTTT
TRBJ1-1,TRBD1,few,TRBV7-9,CASSLGQGFAEAFF,TGTGCCAGCAGCTTAGGACAGGGTTTCGCTGAAGCTTTCTTT
TRBJ2-2,.,many,TRBV3-1,CASSQFNTGELFF,TGTGCCAGCAGCCAATTTAACACCGGGGAGCTGTTTTTT
TRBJ1-1,.,many,TRBV7-2,CASSQGRSNTEAFF,TGTGCCAGCAGCCAGGGACGGTCGAACACTGAAGCTTTCTTT
TRBJ2-3,TRBD2,few,TRBV7-9,CASSSRGGANTQYF,TGTGCCAGCAGCTCGCGGGGGGGCGCAAATACGCAGTATTTT
TRBJ1-2,TRBD1,many,TRBV5-1,CASSFFDRDSYGYTF,TGCGCCAGCAGCTTCTTCGACAGGGACAGCTATGGCTACACCTTC
TRBJ2-1,.,few,TRBV5-1,CASSGDTYNEQFF,TGCGCCAGCAGCGGGGACACCTACAATGAGCAGTTCTTC
TRBJ1-2,.,.,TRBV7-9,CASSLSQGRGYTF,TGTGCCAGCAGCTTATCACAGGGACGGGGCTACACCTTC
TRBJ2-7,.,.,TRBV5-1,CASSLEVGTYEQYF,TGCGCCAGCAGCTTGGAGGTCGGTACCTACGAGCAGTACTTC
TRBJ2-3,TRBD2,.,TRBV5-1,CASSLGAGRADTQYF,TGCGCCAGCAGCTTGGGAGCGGGAAGGGCAGATACGCAGTATTTT
TRBJ2-3,.,few,TRBV5-6,CASSPMALGVDTQYF,TGTGCCAGCAGCCCTATGGCCTTAGGGGTAGATACGCAGTATTTT
TRBJ2-6,TRBD1,many,TRBV12-3/TRBV12-4,CAINQDRHSGANVLTF,TGTGCCATAAACCAGGACAGGCACTCTGGGGCCAACGTCCTGACTTTC
TRBJ2-1,.,.,TRBV5-1,CASSLLRTLSYNEQFF,TGCGCCAGCAGCTTGTTGAGGACTCTCTCCTACAATGAGCAGTTCTTC
TRBJ2-6,.,.,TRBV12-3/TRBV12-4,CASSFRGNVLTF,TGTGCCAGCAGTTTTAGGGGGAACGTCCTGACTTTC
TRBJ2-7,TRBD2,few,TRBV27,CASRPLGGGTYEQYF,TGTGCCAGCAGACCTCTGGGGGGAGGGACCTACGAGCAGTACTTC
TRBJ1-5,.,few,TRBV5-1,CASSLGRFQPQHF,TGCGCCAGCAGCTTGGGAAGATTTCAGCCCCAGCATTTT
TRBJ2-1,.,few,TRBV12-3/TRBV12-4,CASSQGMGKQFF,TGTGCCAGCAGCCAAGGGATGGGGAAGCAGTTCTTC
TRBJ2-1,TRBD2,few,TRBV5-1,CASSPETSPRFF,TGCGCCAGCAGCCCTGAGACTAGCCCTAGGTTCTTC
TRBJ1-1,.,.,TRBV2,CASTLAAGTPTEAFF,TGTGCCAGCACCCTGGCGGCAGGGACCCCCACTGAAGCTTTCTTT
TRBJ2-1,TRBD2,.,TRBV15,CATSILADEQFF,TGTGCCACCAGCATACTAGCGGATGAGCAGTTCTTC
TRBJ2-1,.,.,TRBV4-2,CASSQVSGSSYNEQFF,TGTGCCAGCAGCCAAGTTTCAGGAAGCTCCTACAATGAGCAGTTCTTC
TRBJ2-5,TRBD1,few,TRBV2,CASSEYRGLSETQYF,TGTGCCAGCAGTGAATATAGGGGGCTGTCGGAGACCCAGTACTTC
TRBJ1-6,.,many,TRBV3-1,CASSQEEGSPLHF,TGTGCCAGCAGCCAAGAAGAGGGGTCACCCCTCCACTTT
TRBJ2-3,.,.,TRBV5-5,CASSLVGHSASDTQYF,TGTGCCAGCAGCTTGGTAGGGCACTCCGCATCAGATACGCAGTATTTT
TRBJ2-3,.,few,TRBV5-1,CASSPISGAADTQYF,TGCGCCAGCAGCCCCATCTCGGGAGCGGCAGATACGCAGTATTTT
TRBJ1-2,TRBD1,.,TRBV25-1,CASRETGFYGGYTF,TGTGCCAGCAGGGAGACAGGGTTTTACGGAGGCTACACCTTC
TRBJ1-1,.,few,TRBV3-1,CASSQDGIGAFF,TGTGCCAGCAGCCAAGATGGGATAGGAGCTTTCTTT
TRBJ1-3,.,.,TRBV6-1,CASSPDTQATGNTIYF,TGTGCCAGCAGCCCGGACACCCAGGCGACTGGAAACACCATATATTTT
TRBJ2-3,.,.,TRBV28,CASSVSYTDTRYF,TGTGCCAGCAGCGTTAGTTACACAGATACGCGGTATTTT